This entry is about one T cell receptor (beta chain). The same CDR3 also results from other DNA sequences found in this sample. The sample belongs to a study of blood T cell repertoires in COVID-19. Study background: COVID-19 samples collected from the United States, Italy and Spain covered acute and convalescent phases.

J was trimmed by 1 base and V by 6 bases; bases with no gene match: 4. Per germline, CDR1 KGHSH and CDR2 LQKENI. CDR3 length: 14 amino acids. Measured with immunoSEQ multiplex PCR; TCRdb has only the in-frame clones, and not every one. The sample lists fewer than 350,000 clones, roughly 88% seen once, with about 8.6% in the top ten. V gene TRBV18 combines with J gene TRBJ1-1; TRBD1 agrees at 8 bases. The receptor was isolated from a man aged 18 to 29 with active or convalescent COVID-19. The sample taken for sequencing was peripheral blood. The CDR3 DNA follows: TGTGCCAGCTCGCCGGACAGGGCGAACACTGAAGCTTTCTTT. Translation gives CASSPDRANTEAFF. Full variable domain (outside the CDR3, taken from reference TRBV18 and TRBJ1-1): NAGVMQNPRHLVRRRGQEARLRCSPMKGHSHVYWYRQLPEEGLKFMVYLQKENIIDESGMPKERFSAEFPKEGPSILRIQQVVRGDSAAYFCASSPDRANTEAFFGQGTRLTVV.